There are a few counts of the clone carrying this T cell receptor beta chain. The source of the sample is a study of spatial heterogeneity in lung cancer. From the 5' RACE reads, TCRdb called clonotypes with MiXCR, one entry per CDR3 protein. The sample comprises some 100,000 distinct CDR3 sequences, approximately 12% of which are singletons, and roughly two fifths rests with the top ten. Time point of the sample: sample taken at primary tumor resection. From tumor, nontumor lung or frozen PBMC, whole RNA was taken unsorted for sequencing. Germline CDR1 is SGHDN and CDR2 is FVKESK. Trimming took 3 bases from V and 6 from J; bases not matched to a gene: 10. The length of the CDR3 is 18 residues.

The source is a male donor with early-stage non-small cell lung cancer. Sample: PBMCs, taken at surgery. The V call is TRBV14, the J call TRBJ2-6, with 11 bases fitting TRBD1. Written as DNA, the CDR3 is TGTGCCAGCAGCCAGAGCGGGACAGGGGGGGGAGTGGCCAACGTCCTGACTTTC. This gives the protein CASSQSGTGGGVANVLTF.